These 20 T cell receptor beta chains were all obtained from the same sample, sequenced in a study of blood T cell repertoires in COVID-19. Method: immunoSEQ multiplex PCR; TCRdb's copy keeps in-frame clones and lacks some. The top ten hold 5.5% to 7.5% of the sample, which has about 180,000 clones, 84% seen once. The sample taken for sequencing was peripheral blood. All receptors come from a human donor in a cohort sampled during active COVID-19.

This clone has just one count. At one of its ends the junction is not consistent with the germline gene, which may arise from a read error. The rearrangement uses TRBV6-2 or TRBV6-3 and TRBJ2-3; 10 nucleotides line up with TRBD2. CDR3 size: 15 residues. The germline V gene has CDR1 MNHEY and CDR2 SVGEGT. The DNA of the CDR3 is TGTGCCGGCAGTGTCGGACTAGCGGACACAGATACGCAGTATTTT. It encodes CAGSVGLADTDTQYF.

V is TRBV7-3 and J is TRBJ2-7, with TRBD2 matching 9 bases. Germline V gene lookup returns CDR1 SGHTA and CDR2 FQGTGA. The ends lost 3 bases at V and 3 bases at J; junction bases unmatched: 6. This CDR3 contains 15 residues. The CDR3 DNA reads as TGTGCCAGCAGCTTGGGAGCGGGGGGCGGCTACGAGCAGTACTTC. Protein product: CASSLGAGGGYEQYF.

V gene TRBV6-6 combines with J gene TRBJ1-3, with D possibly being TRBD1 (5 bases). From germline, CDR1 is MNHNY and CDR2 SVGAGI (reference sequence). The CDR3 consists of 16 residues. The V gene lost 6 bases and the J gene lost 0 bases, with 15 bases spanning the gap. The chain's CDR3 is CASSGGIVDSGNTIYF. CDR3 nucleotide sequence: TGTGCCAGCAGCGGGGGGATCGTCGACTCTGGAAACACCATATATTTT.

This rearrangement joins TRBV23-1 to TRBJ2-7, with TRBD2 as a possible D gene (6 bases). TRBV23-1 is given ORF status, its function remaining uncertain. The CDR3 runs 12 residues. V was trimmed by 10 bases and J by 2 bases, leaving 12 bases between them. CDR3 in amino acids: CATEGLTYEQYF. DNA of the CDR3: TGCGCCACCGAGGGACTTACCTACGAGCAGTACTTC.

The rearrangement links TRBV13 to TRBJ2-7; a possible D gene is TRBD2 (6 bases). Germline V gene sequence: CDR1 PRHDT, CDR2 FYEKMQ (reference sequence). This CDR3 region has 17 residues. With 5 bases removed from V and 2 bases from J, the gap between germline ends came to 22 bases. As DNA, the CDR3 is TGTGCCAGCAGCCCCCCCAGGTCGGACCGGGAGACCTACGAGCAGTACTTC. Amino acids: CASSPPRSDRETYEQYF.

This chain links TRBV12-5 with TRBJ2-3, with D perhaps TRBD2 (5 bases). V lost 6 bases, J lost 2 bases, and 12 bases lay in between. CDR1 is LGHNT, CDR2 FRNRAP, per germline. This CDR3 spans 14 amino acids. In DNA form, the CDR3 reads TGTGCTAGTGGGCTTACCGGGGTCACAGATACGCAGTATTTT. Translated, it gives CASGLTGVTDTQYF.

This clone occurred once. V usage is TRBV7-9 and J usage is TRBJ2-1; 8 bases are a match to TRBD1. Trimming took 6 bases from V and 0 from J; bases not matched to a gene: 1. This CDR3 comprises 14 residues. Per germline, CDR1 SEHNR and CDR2 FQNEAQ (reference sequence). CDR3 DNA: TGTGCCAGCAGGACAGGGGTCTCCTACAATGAGCAGTTCTTC. Residues: CASRTGVSYNEQFF.

The DNA of the CDR3 is TGTGCCAGCAGCCACTTCGACGGGACAGTCTCTGGGGCCAACGTCCTGACTTTC. Translating it yields CASSHFDGTVSGANVLTF. The rearrangement joins TRBV11-3 to TRBJ2-6; 7 bases line up with TRBD1. V gave up 5 bases and J gave up 0 bases; unmatched junction bases: 10. The CDR3 is made up of 18 amino acids. Germline CDR1 SGHNT, CDR2 YENEEA.

The rearrangement joins TRBV6-5 to TRBJ2-7, with 9 bases fitting TRBD1. CDR1 is MNHEY and CDR2 is SVGAGI in the germline V gene. Trimming took 6 bases from V and 3 from J; bases not matched to a gene: 3. The CDR3 contains 13 residues. CDR3 protein: CASRWTGDYEQYF. The CDR3 DNA is TGTGCCAGCAGATGGACAGGGGACTACGAGCAGTACTTC.

The chain joins TRBV3-1 (or the pseudogene TRBV3-2) to TRBJ2-3, with 13 bases that match TRBD2. The V gene's germline CDR1 is LGHDT and CDR2 YNNKEL (reference sequence). V lost 6 bases, J lost 0 bases, and 9 bases stayed unmatched. This CDR3 contains 18 residues. In DNA, the CDR3 is TGTGCCAGCAGTCAGGGACTAGCGGGACCGTATAGCACAGATACGCAGTATTTT. This translates into CASSQGLAGPYSTDTQYF.

This chain uses TRBV7-9 with TRBJ1-4; 9 nucleotides align to TRBD1. The germline gives CDR1 SEHNR, CDR2 FQNEAQ (reference sequence). J gave up 8 bases and V 6 bases, and 4 bases lay outside the gene matches. The CDR3 extends over 13 amino acids. The CDR3 region is CASRGQGGEKLFF. CDR3 sequence (DNA): TGTGCCAGCAGGGGACAGGGTGGAGAAAAACTGTTTTTT.

A note on this clone: The sample has other DNA sequences that encode this CDR3 too. The CDR3 coding sequence is TGCGCCAGCAGCTTGACTAGCGGTTCCTACAATGAGCAGTTCTTC. This encodes CASSLTSGSYNEQFF. J is TRBJ2-1 and V is TRBV5-1, with TRBD2 matching over 8 bases. The CDR3 covers 15 residues. The junction had 1 base not matched to a gene; V was cut back by 1 base and J by 1 base. Germline V gives CDR1 SGHRS, CDR2 YFSETQ.

V gene TRBV7-8 combines with J gene TRBJ2-5, with 11 bases matching TRBD2. Germline lookup yields CDR1 SGHVS and CDR2 FQNEAQ. The CDR3 loop spans 16 amino acids. Trimming took 1 base from V and 3 from J; bases not matched to a gene: 4. The DNA for the CDR3 is TGTGCCAGCAGCTTAGTTGGTAGCGGGGGGGAAGAGACCCAGTACTTC. It encodes CASSLVGSGGEETQYF.

J is TRBJ1-2 and V is TRBV29-1; 8 bases fit TRBD1. Germline values: CDR1 SQVTM, CDR2 ANQGSEA. The J segment lost 7 bases and the V segment lost 4 bases, leaving 8 bases of the junction unmatched. This CDR3 spans 13 amino acids. The CDR3 loop reads CSVGDRGGGGYTF. The DNA for the CDR3 is TGCAGCGTTGGAGACAGGGGTGGAGGTGGCTACACCTTC.

The rearrangement joins TRBV2 to TRBJ2-7, with a possible D match to TRBD2 (7 bases). Trimming shortened V by 7 bases and J by 1 base, and 14 bases separated the two germline ends. The germline V gene encodes CDR1 SNHLY and CDR2 FYNNEI. The CDR3 spans 14 residues. CDR3 protein: CASTPGEGSYEQYF. The CDR3 DNA sequence: TGTGCCAGCACTCCAGGGGAGGGTTCCTACGAGCAGTACTTC.

J is TRBJ1-3 and V is TRBV21-1. TRBV21-1 is flagged as a pseudogene. CDR3 length: 18 amino acids. CDR3 sequence (DNA): TGTGCCAGCAGCAAAGAGGCAGGAAGGAGGCCCTCTGGAAACACCATATATTTT. Residues: CASSKEAGRRPSGNTIYF.

The chain uses TRBV11-2 and TRBJ1-2; D is uncertain. CDR3 size: 13 residues. Trimming stripped 5 bases from V and 4 bases from J, with 11 bases between. Germline CDR1 reads SGHAT; CDR2 reads FQNNGV. CDR3 in DNA: TGTGCCAGCAGCACTAACGGGTTCTATGGCTACACCTTC. This encodes CASSTNGFYGYTF.

V and J are TRBV2 and TRBJ1-4, with D possibly TRBD1 on 5 matching bases. Trimming removed 9 bases from V and 4 bases from J, with 9 bases in between. Germline V CDR1 and CDR2: SNHLY, FYNNEI. CDR3 size: 12 residues. This chain's CDR3 is CASGGVNEKLFF. The CDR3 bases are TGTGCCAGTGGGGGGGTTAATGAAAAACTGTTTTTT.

This rearrangement joins TRBV4-2 to TRBJ2-1; D possibly corresponds to TRBD1 (6 bases). Germline CDR1 is LGHNA and CDR2 is YNFKEQ. CDR3 size: 17 residues. The ends were cut back, 0 bases at V and 0 bases at J, with 12 bases in the middle. CDR3 nucleotide sequence: TGTGCCAGCAGCCAAGATCCAGGGGATCGCTCCTACAATGAGCAGTTCTTC. It yields the protein CASSQDPGDRSYNEQFF.

The chain couples TRBV23-1 to TRBJ2-1; D is ambiguous. TRBV23-1 is treated as an ORF (open reading frame) with a function not yet certain. The CDR3 length is 12 residues. The V end was cut by 8 bases, the J end by 14 bases, with 19 bases between. The chain's CDR3 is CASQPPRDFKFF. Written as DNA, the CDR3 is TGCGCCAGCCAACCCCCCCGAGACTTCAAGTTCTTC.